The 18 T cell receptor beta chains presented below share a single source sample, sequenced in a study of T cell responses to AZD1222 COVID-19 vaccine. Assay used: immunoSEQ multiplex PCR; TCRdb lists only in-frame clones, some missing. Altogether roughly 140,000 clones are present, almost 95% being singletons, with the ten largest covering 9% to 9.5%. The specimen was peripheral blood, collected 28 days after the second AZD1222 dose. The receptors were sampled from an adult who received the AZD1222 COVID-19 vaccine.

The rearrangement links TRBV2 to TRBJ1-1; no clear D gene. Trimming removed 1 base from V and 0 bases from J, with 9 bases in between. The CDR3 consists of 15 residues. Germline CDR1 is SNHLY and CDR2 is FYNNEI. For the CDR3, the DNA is TGTGCCAGCAGTGAAGGTCAGGACCTGAACACTGAAGCTTTCTTT. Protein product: CASSEGQDLNTEAFF. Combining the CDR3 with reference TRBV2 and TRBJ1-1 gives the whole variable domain EPEVTQTPSHQVTQMGQEVILRCVPISNHLYFYWYRQILGQKVEFLVSFYNNEISEKSEIFDDQFSVERPDGSNFTLKIRSTKLEDSAMYFCASSEGQDLNTEAFFGQGTRLTVV.

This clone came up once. This CDR3 is CASSRRGDAEAFF. The CDR3 DNA reads as TGTGCCAGCAGCCGTCGGGGGGACGCTGAAGCTTTCTTT. The V and J genes are TRBV7-9 and TRBJ1-1; D might be TRBD1 (5 bases). Germline lookup yields CDR1 SEHNR and CDR2 FQNEAQ (reference sequence). The CDR3 is 13 amino acids. Deletions cut 5 bases from V and 6 bases from J, with 13 bases between.

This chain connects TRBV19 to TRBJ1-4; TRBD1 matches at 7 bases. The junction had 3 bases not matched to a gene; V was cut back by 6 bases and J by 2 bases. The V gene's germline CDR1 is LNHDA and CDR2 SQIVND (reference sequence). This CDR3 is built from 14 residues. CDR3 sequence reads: CASRTGYTNEKLFF. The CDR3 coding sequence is TGTGCCAGTAGGACAGGGTACACTAATGAAAAACTGTTTTTT.

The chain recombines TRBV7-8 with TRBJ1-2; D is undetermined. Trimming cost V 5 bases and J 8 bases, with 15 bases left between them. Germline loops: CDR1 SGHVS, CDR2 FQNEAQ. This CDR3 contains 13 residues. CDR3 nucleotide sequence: TGTGCCAGCAGCCCTGGAGGGTCGCGGGGCTACACCTTC. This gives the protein CASSPGGSRGYTF.

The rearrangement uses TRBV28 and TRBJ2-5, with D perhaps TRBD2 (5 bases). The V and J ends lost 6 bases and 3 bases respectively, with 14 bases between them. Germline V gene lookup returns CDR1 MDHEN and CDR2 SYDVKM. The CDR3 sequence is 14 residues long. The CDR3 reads CASSPTRRKETQYF. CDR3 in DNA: TGTGCCAGCAGCCCCACCCGGAGGAAAGAGACCCAGTACTTC.

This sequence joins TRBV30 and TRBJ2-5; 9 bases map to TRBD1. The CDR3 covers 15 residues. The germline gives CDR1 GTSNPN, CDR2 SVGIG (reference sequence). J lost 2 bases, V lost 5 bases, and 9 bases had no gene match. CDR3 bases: TGTGCCTGGGGATCAGGACAGGGGAATCAAGAGACCCAGTACTTC. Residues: CAWGSGQGNQETQYF.

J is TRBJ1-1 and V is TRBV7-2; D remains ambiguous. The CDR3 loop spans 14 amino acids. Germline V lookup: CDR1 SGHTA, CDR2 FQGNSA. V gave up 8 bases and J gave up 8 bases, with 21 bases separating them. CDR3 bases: TGTGCCAGCTCGCCCGACTCGATTTTGTGGGAAGCTTTCTTT. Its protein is CASSPDSILWEAFF.

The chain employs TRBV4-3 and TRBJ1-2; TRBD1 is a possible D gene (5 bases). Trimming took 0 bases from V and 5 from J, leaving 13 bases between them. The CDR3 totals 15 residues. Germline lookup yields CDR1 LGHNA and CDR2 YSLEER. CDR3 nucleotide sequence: TGCGCCAGCAGCCAAGATCATGGTACAGGTTATGGCTACACCTTC. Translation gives CASSQDHGTGYGYTF.

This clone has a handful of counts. In DNA, the CDR3 is TGCAGTGCTAGTTCCGTACAGCTTAATCAGCCCCAGCATTTT. This translates into CSASSVQLNQPQHF. The V gene is TRBV20-1, the J gene TRBJ1-5; D not certain. The germline V gene has CDR1 DFQATT and CDR2 SNEGSKA (reference sequence). V was clipped by 3 bases and J by 4 bases, with 13 bases between them. The length of the CDR3 is 14 residues.

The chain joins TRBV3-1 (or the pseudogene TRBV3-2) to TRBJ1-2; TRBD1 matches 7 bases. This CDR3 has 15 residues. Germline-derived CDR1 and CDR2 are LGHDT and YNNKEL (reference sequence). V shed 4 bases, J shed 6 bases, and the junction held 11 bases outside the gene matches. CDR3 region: CASSRPGQPGDGYTF. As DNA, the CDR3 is TGTGCCAGCAGCCGACCGGGACAGCCGGGGGATGGCTACACCTTC.

CDR3: CASSRTPSVDTQYF. CDR3 DNA sequence: TGTGCCAGCAGTCGGACCCCCTCCGTAGATACGCAGTATTTT. This chain connects TRBV2 to TRBJ2-3, with D unclear. Trimming cost V 5 bases and J 5 bases, with 14 bases left between them. The CDR3 runs 14 residues. Per the germline V gene, CDR1 is SNHLY and CDR2 is FYNNEI.

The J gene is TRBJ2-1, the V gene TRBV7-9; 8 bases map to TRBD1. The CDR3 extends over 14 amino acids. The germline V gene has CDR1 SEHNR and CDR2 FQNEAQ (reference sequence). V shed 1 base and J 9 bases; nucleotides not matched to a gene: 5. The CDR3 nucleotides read TGTGCCAGCAGCTTAGGGCAGGGGGCTGGTGAGCAGTTCTTC. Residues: CASSLGQGAGEQFF.

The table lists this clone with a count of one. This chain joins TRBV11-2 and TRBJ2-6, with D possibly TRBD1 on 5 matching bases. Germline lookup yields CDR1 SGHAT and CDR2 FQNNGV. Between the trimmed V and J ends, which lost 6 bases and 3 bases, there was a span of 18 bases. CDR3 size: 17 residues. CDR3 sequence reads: CASSSSREGFGANVLTF. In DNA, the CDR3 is TGTGCCAGCAGTTCTTCCAGGGAAGGTTTTGGGGCCAACGTCCTGACTTTC.

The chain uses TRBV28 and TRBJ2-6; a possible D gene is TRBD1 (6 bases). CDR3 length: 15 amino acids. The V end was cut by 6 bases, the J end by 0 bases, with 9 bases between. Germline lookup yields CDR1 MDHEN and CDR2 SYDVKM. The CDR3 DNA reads TGTGCCAGCAGAACACAGGGCTCTGGGGCCAACGTCCTGACTTTC. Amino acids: CASRTQGSGANVLTF. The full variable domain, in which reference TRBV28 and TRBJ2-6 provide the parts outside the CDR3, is DVKVTQSSRYLVKRTGEKVFLECVQDMDHENMFWYRQDPGLGLRLIYFSYDVKMKEKGDIPEGYSVSREKKERFSLILESASTNQTSMYLCASRTQGSGANVLTFGAGSRLTVL.

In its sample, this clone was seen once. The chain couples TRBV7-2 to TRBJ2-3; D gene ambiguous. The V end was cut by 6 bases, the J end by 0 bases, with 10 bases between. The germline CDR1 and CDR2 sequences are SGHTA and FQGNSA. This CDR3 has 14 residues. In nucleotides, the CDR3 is TGTGCCAGCAGACCCGCAGCCAGCACAGATACGCAGTATTTT. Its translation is CASRPAASTDTQYF.

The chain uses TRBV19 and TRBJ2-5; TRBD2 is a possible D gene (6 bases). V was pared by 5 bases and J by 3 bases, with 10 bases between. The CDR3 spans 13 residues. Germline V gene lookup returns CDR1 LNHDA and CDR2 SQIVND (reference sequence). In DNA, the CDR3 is TGTGCCAGTAGTTTGCGGGATGAAGAGACCCAGTACTTC. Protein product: CASSLRDEETQYF.

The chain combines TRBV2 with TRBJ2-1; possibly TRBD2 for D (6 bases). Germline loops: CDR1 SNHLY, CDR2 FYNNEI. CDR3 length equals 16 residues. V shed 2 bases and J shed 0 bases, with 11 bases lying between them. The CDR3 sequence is CASSERRELSYNEQFF. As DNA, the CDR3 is TGTGCCAGCAGTGAAAGGCGGGAACTCTCCTACAATGAGCAGTTCTTC.

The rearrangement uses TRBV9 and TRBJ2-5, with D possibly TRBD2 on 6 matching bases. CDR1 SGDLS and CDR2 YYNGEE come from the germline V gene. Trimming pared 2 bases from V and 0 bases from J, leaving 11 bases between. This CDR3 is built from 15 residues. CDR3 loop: CASSVRGQNQETQYF. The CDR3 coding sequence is TGTGCCAGCAGCGTGCGGGGCCAAAACCAAGAGACCCAGTACTTC.